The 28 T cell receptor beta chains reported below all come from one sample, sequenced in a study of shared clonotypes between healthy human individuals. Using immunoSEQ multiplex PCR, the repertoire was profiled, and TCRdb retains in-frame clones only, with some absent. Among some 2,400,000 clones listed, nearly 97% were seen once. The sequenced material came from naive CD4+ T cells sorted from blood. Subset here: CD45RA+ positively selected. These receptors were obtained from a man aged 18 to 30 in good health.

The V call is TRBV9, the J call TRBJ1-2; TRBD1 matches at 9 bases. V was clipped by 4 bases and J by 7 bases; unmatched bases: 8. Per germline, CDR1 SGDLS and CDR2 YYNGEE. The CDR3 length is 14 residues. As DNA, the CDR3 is TGTGCCAGCAGCTCGTCACAGGGGGCCGGTGGCTACACCTTC. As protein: CASSSSQGAGGYTF.

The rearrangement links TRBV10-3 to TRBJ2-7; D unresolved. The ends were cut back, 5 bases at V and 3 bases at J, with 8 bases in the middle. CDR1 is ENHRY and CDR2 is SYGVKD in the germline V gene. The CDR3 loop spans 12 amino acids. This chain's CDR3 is CAISLDRYEQYF. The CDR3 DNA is TGTGCCATCAGTTTGGACCGCTACGAGCAGTACTTC.

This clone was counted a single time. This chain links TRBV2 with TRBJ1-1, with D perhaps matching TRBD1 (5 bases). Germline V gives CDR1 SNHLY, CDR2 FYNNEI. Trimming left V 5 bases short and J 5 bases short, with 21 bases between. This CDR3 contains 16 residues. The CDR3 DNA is TGTGCCAGCAGTATTCTGGGGCAAGGGGCGTGGACTGAAGCTTTCTTT. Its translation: CASSILGQGAWTEAFF.

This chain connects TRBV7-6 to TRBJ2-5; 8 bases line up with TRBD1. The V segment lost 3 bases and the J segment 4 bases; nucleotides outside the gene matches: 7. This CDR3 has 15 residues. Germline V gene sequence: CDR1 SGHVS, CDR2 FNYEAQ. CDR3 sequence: CASSFTSGGPETQYF. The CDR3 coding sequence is TGTGCCAGCAGCTTTACGTCAGGGGGCCCAGAGACCCAGTACTTC.

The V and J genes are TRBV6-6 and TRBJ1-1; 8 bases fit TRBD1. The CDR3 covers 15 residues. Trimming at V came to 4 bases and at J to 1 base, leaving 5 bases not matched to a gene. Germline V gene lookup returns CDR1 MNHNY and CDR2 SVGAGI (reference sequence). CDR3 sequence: CASSFRDRKNTEAFF. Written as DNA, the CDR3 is TGTGCCAGCAGTTTCCGGGACAGGAAGAACACTGAAGCTTTCTTT.

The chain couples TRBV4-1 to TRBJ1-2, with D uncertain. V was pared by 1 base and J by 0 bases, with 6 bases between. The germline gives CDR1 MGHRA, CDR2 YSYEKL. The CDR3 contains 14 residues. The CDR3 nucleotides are TGCGCCAGCAGCCAAGCAGGATCTAACTATGGCTACACCTTC. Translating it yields CASSQAGSNYGYTF.

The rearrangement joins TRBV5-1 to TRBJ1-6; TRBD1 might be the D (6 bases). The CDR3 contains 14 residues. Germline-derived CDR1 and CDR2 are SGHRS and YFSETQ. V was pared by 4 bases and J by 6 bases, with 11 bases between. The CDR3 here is CASSPGTSNSPLHF. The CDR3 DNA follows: TGCGCCAGCAGCCCGGGGACATCTAATTCACCCCTCCACTTT.

As DNA, the CDR3 is TGTGCCAGCAGTCGGGGACTAGCGGGAGGGAGGGAGACCCAGTACTTC. It is translated as CASSRGLAGGRETQYF. The chain couples TRBV2 to TRBJ2-5; 16 bases fit TRBD2. This CDR3 region has 16 residues. The junction had 5 bases not matched to a gene; V was cut back by 5 bases and J by 5 bases. CDR1 SNHLY and CDR2 FYNNEI come from the germline V gene.

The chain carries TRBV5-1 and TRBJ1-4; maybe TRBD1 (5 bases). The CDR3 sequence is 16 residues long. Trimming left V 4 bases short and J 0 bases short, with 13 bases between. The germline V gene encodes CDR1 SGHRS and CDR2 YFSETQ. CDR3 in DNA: TGCGCCAGCAGCCTGGCGGGGCAGGCAACTAATGAAAAACTGTTTTTT. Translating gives CASSLAGQATNEKLFF. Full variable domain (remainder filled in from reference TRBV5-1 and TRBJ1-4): KAGVTQTPRYLIKTRGQQVTLSCSPISGHRSVSWYQQTPGQGLQFLFEYFSETQRNKGNFPGRFSGRQFSNSRSEMNVSTLELGDSALYLCASSLAGQATNEKLFFGSGTQLSVL.

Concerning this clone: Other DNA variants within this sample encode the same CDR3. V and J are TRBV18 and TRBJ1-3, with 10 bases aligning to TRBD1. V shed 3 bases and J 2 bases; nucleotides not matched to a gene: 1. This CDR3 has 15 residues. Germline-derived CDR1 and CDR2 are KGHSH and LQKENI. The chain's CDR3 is CASSPDRGPGNTIYF. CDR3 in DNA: TGTGCCAGCTCACCCGACAGGGGGCCTGGAAACACCATATATTTT.

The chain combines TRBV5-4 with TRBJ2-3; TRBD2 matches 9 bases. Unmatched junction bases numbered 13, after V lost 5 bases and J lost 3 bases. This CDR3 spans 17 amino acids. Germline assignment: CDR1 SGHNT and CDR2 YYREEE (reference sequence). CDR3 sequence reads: CASRFTGTSIRTDTQYF. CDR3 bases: TGTGCCAGCAGGTTTACCGGGACTAGCATCAGAACAGATACGCAGTATTTT. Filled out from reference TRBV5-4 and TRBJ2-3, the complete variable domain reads ETGVTQSPTHLIKTRGQQVTLRCSSQSGHNTVSWYQQALGQGPQFIFQYYREEENGRGNFPPRFSGLQFPNYSSELNVNALELDDSALYLCASRFTGTSIRTDTQYFGPGTRLTVL.

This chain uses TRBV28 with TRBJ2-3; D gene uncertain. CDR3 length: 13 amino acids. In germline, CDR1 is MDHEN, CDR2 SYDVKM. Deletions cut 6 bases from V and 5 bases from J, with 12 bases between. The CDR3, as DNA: TGTGCCAGCAGCCCCCCCCGGCTAGATACGCAGTATTTT. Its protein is CASSPPRLDTQYF. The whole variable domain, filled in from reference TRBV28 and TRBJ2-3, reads DVKVTQSSRYLVKRTGEKVFLECVQDMDHENMFWYRQDPGLGLRLIYFSYDVKMKEKGDIPEGYSVSREKKERFSLILESASTNQTSMYLCASSPPRLDTQYFGPGTRLTVL.

CDR3 nucleotides: TGTGCCAGCGGGTACCGTTTCAACTATGGCTACACCTTC. Residues: CASGYRFNYGYTF. The J gene is TRBJ1-2, the V gene TRBV7-3; D is ambiguous. The CDR3 is made up of 13 amino acids. CDR1 is SGHTA, CDR2 FQGTGA, per germline. Trimming shortened V by 8 bases and J by 2 bases, and 12 bases separated the two germline ends.

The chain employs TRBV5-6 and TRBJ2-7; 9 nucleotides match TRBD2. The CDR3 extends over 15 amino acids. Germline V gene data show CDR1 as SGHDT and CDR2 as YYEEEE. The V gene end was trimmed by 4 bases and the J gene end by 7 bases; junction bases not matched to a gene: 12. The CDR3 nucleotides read TGTGCCAGCAGCCCCGGGACTAGCAGAGGGAGGGAGCAGTACTTC. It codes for CASSPGTSRGREQYF.

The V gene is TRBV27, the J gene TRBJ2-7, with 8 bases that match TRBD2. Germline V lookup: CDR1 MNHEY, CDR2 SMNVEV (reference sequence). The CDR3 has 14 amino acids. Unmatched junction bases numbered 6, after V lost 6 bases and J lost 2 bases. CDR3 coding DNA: TGTGCCAGCAGCCCCGGGACTAGACCCTACGAGCAGTACTTC. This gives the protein CASSPGTRPYEQYF.

The CDR3 DNA reads TGTGCCAGCCTGCGACAGGCACCTTACGAGCAGTACTTC. Translated: CASLRQAPYEQYF. The V and J genes are TRBV5-6 and TRBJ2-7, with D perhaps TRBD1 (6 bases). This CDR3 contains 13 residues. Trimming stripped 7 bases from V and 4 bases from J, with 15 bases between. Germline CDR1 reads SGHDT; CDR2 reads YYEEEE.

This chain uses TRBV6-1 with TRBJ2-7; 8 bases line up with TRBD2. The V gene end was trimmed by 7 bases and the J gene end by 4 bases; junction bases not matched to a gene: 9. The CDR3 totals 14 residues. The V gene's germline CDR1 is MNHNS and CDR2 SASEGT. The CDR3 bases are TGTGCCAGCAAACCACGGGAGGGGGTGTACGAGCAGTACTTC. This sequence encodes CASKPREGVYEQYF.

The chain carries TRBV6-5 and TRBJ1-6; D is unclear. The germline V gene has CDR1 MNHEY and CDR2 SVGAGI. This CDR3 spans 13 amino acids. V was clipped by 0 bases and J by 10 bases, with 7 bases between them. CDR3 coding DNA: TGTGCCAGCAGTTACTCCGAAACCTCACCCCTCCACTTT. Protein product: CASSYSETSPLHF.

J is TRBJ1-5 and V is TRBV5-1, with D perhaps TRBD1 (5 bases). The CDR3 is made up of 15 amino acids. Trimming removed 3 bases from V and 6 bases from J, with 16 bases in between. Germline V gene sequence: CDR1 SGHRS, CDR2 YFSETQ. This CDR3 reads CASSSAGGKGQPQHF. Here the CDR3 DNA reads TGCGCCAGCAGCTCCGCGGGGGGGAAGGGTCAGCCCCAGCATTTT.

CDR3 amino acids: CASATPRAYEQYF. CDR3 in DNA: TGTGCCAGCGCAACGCCCAGGGCCTACGAGCAGTACTTC. V gene TRBV2 combines with J gene TRBJ2-7; D is possibly TRBD1 (5 bases). Germline assignment: CDR1 SNHLY and CDR2 FYNNEI. The CDR3 consists of 13 residues. Between the trimmed V and J ends, which lost 8 bases and 2 bases, there was a span of 13 bases.

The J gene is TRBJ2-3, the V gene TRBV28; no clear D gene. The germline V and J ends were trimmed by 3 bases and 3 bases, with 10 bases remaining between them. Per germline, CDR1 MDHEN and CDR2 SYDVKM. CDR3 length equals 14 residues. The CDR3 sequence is CASSFESRTDTQYF. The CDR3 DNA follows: TGTGCCAGCAGTTTTGAGAGCCGGACAGATACGCAGTATTTT.

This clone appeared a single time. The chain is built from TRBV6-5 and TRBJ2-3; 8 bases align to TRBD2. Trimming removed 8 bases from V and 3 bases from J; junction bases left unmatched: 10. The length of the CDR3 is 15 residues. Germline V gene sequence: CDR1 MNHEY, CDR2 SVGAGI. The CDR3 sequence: CASHQSGGGTDTQYF. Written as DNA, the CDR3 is TGTGCCAGCCACCAGAGCGGGGGAGGGACAGATACGCAGTATTTT.

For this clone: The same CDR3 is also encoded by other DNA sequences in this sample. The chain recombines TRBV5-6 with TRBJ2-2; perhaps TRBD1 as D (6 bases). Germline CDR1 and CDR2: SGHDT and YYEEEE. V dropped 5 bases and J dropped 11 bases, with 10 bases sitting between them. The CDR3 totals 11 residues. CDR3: CASSSRGELFF. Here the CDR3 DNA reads TGTGCCAGCAGTTCCAGGGGCGAGCTGTTTTTT.

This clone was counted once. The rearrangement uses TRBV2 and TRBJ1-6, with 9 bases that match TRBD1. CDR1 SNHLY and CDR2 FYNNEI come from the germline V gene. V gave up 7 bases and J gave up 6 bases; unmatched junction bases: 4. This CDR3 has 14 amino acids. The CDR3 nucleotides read TGTGCCAGCATAAGGACAGGGGTTAATTCACCCCTCCACTTT. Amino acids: CASIRTGVNSPLHF.

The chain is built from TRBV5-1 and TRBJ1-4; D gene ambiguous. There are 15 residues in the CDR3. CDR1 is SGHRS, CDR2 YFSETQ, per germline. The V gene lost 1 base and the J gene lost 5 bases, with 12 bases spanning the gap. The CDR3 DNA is TGCGCCAGCAGCTTGCAAGGCGGGAGGAATGAAAAACTGTTTTTT. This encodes CASSLQGGRNEKLFF.

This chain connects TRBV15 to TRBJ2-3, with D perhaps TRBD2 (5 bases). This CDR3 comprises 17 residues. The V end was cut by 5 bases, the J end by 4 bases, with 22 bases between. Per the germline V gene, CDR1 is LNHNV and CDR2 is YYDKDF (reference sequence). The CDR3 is CATSSRNERVVADTQYF. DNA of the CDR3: TGTGCCACCAGCTCCCGGAATGAGAGGGTGGTGGCAGATACGCAGTATTTT.

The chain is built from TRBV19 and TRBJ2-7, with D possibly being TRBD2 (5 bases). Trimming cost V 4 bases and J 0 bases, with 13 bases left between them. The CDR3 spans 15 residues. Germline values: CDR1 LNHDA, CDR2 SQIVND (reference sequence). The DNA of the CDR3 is TGTGCCAGTAGTAGCGGGCCGCACTACTCCTACGAGCAGTACTTC. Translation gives CASSSGPHYSYEQYF.

CDR3 loop: CASSLGGENNYGYTF. CDR3 bases: TGTGCCAGCAGCTTAGGCGGCGAAAACAACTATGGCTACACCTTC. The chain couples TRBV7-2 to TRBJ1-2, with unresolved D. Germline assignment: CDR1 SGHTA and CDR2 FQGNSA. V lost 1 base and J 2 bases, leaving 11 bases between the germline ends. CDR3 length: 15 amino acids.